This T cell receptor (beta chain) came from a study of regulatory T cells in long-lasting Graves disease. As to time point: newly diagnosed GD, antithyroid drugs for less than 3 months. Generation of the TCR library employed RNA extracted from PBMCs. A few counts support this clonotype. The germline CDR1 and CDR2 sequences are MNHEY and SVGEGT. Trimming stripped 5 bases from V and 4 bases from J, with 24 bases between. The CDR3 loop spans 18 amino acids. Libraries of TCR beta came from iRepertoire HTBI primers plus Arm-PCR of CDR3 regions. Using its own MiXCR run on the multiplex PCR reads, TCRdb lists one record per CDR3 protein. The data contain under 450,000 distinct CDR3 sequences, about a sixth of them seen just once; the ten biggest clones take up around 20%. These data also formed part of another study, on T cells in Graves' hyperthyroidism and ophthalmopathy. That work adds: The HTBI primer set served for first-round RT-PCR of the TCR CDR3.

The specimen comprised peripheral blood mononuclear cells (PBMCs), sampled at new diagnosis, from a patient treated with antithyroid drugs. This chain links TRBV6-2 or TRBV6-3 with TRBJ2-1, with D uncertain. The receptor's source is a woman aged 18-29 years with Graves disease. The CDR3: CASSEQVLYEISYNEQFF. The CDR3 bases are TGTGCCAGCAGTGAGCAGGTGCTCTATGAAATTTCTTACAATGAGCAGTTCTTC.